What follows are 26 T cell receptor beta chains derived from one specimen sequenced in a study of blood T cell repertoires in COVID-19. The method was immunoSEQ multiplex PCR; TCRdb's version includes in-frame clones alone and lacks a portion of them. This repertoire shows approximately 250,000 clones, roughly 89% found once; its top ten account for around 4%. What was sequenced was PBMCs or T cells enriched from blood (not recorded which). Receptors originate from a woman younger than 45 who had recovered from COVID-19.

V gene TRBV6-4 combines with J gene TRBJ2-1, with 10 positions matching TRBD2. The CDR3 covers 16 residues. The V segment lost 8 bases and the J segment 6 bases; nucleotides outside the gene matches: 13. Germline assignment: CDR1 MRHNA and CDR2 SNTAGT. This CDR3 is CASLLLGLAGVNEQFF. CDR3 in DNA: TGTGCCAGCCTGCTTCTCGGGCTAGCGGGAGTCAATGAGCAGTTCTTC.

The chain is built from TRBV6-2 or TRBV6-3 and TRBJ1-2; 8 positions agree with TRBD1. With V trimmed by 6 bases and J by 6 bases, 9 bases remained unmatched. CDR1 is MNHEY and CDR2 is SVGEGT in the germline V gene. The CDR3 has 14 residues. CDR3 sequence: CASSQNPTGDGYTF. The CDR3 DNA reads TGTGCCAGCAGCCAAAACCCGACAGGGGATGGCTACACCTTC.

This rearrangement joins TRBV29-1 to TRBJ1-1, with D perhaps matching TRBD1 (6 bases). The CDR3 loop spans 15 amino acids. Germline assignment: CDR1 SQVTM and CDR2 ANQGSEA. Trimming shortened V by 3 bases and J by 4 bases, and 18 bases separated the two germline ends. The CDR3 DNA reads TGCAGCGTTGATTGGGGGCTTGGAGTAAGCACTGAAGCTTTCTTT. Its protein product is CSVDWGLGVSTEAFF.

This clone was observed once. V usage is TRBV30 and J usage is TRBJ1-2; perhaps TRBD1 as D (6 bases). The germline CDR1 and CDR2 sequences are GTSNPN and SVGIG (reference sequence). Trimming pared 2 bases from V and 2 bases from J, leaving 12 bases between. The CDR3 loop spans 14 amino acids. CDR3 in DNA: TGTGCCTGGAGTCCTCCCGGACAGAACTATGGCTACACCTTC. Translation gives CAWSPPGQNYGYTF.

In its sample, this clone was seen once. This chain joins TRBV27 and TRBJ1-1, with a possible D match to TRBD1 (6 bases). The germline V and J ends were trimmed by 0 bases and 3 bases, with 11 bases remaining between them. The CDR3 sequence is 15 residues long. The germline gives CDR1 MNHEY, CDR2 SMNVEV (reference sequence). DNA of the CDR3: TGTGCCAGCAGTTTATCATACAGGGCCGACACTGAAGCTTTCTTT. Its translation: CASSLSYRADTEAFF.

This clone has just a few counts. The chain employs TRBV18 and TRBJ1-2; perhaps TRBD1 as D (5 bases). There are 15 residues in the CDR3. V was clipped by 3 bases and J by 4 bases, with 15 bases between them. Germline CDR1 reads KGHSH; CDR2 reads LQKENI. The CDR3 sequence is CASSPLGDVGYGYTF. The CDR3 DNA sequence: TGTGCCAGCTCACCCTTAGGGGATGTAGGCTATGGCTACACCTTC.

This sequence joins TRBV24-1 and TRBJ1-5; no clear D gene. Per germline, CDR1 KGHDR and CDR2 SFDVKD. The CDR3 covers 13 residues. Trimming removed 5 bases at V and 3 bases at J, with 7 bases between. CDR3 in amino acids: CATSGSSNQPQHF. Here the CDR3 DNA reads TGTGCCACCAGTGGTTCTTCCAATCAGCCCCAGCATTTT.

This chain uses TRBV7-2 with TRBJ2-7; D unclear. Germline V gene sequence: CDR1 SGHTA, CDR2 FQGNSA. V was cut by 2 bases and J by 3 bases, with 11 bases left in between. This CDR3 is 14 amino acids long. The DNA of the CDR3 is TGTGCCAGCAGCTTATCAGGCAGCTTCTACGAGCAGTACTTC. The encoded protein is CASSLSGSFYEQYF.

This clone was seen only once. The J gene is TRBJ1-1, the V gene TRBV3-1 (or the pseudogene TRBV3-2), with a tentative D call TRBD1 (6 bases). V gave up 0 bases and J gave up 3 bases, with 11 bases separating them. The CDR3 sequence is 15 residues long. Germline V CDR1 and CDR2: LGHDT, YNNKEL (reference sequence). The chain's CDR3 is CASSQDTGSHTEAFF. DNA of the CDR3: TGTGCCAGCAGCCAAGATACAGGGTCACACACTGAAGCTTTCTTT.

Within the sample, this clone is medium-sized. The rearrangement links TRBV4-2 to TRBJ1-1; D ambiguous. Trimming removed 2 bases from V and 0 bases from J, with 10 bases in between. CDR3 length equals 15 residues. Germline V gene lookup returns CDR1 LGHNA and CDR2 YNFKEQ. The CDR3 sequence is CASSQSQILNTEAFF. The CDR3 DNA is TGTGCCAGCAGCCAATCCCAGATACTGAACACTGAAGCTTTCTTT.

The V gene is TRBV27, the J gene TRBJ2-7; 11 bases are shared with TRBD2. J was trimmed by 5 bases and V by 5 bases; bases with no gene match: 26. Germline CDR1 and CDR2: MNHEY and SMNVEV (reference sequence). The CDR3 consists of 21 residues. The CDR3 protein is CASSKNPRGGIAGGPFHEQYF. CDR3 nucleotide sequence: TGTGCCAGCAGTAAAAACCCCAGGGGTGGGATAGCGGGAGGGCCCTTCCACGAGCAGTACTTC.

The genes are TRBV12-1 and TRBJ2-3; TRBD1, the table's D call, lacks a check against the DNA. TRBV12-1 is annotated as a pseudogene. This CDR3 region has 14 residues. CDR3 protein: CASSLGQGGDTQYF. CDR3 coding DNA: TGTGCCAGCAGCCTGGGACAGGGAGGAGATACGCAGTATTTT.

The CDR3 sequence is CASSQAQGHYGYTF. The DNA of the CDR3 is TGTGCCAGCAGCCAAGCCCAGGGCCACTATGGCTACACCTTC. The V call is TRBV3-1 (or the pseudogene TRBV3-2), the J call TRBJ1-2; D may be TRBD1 (5 bases). The V gene's germline CDR1 is LGHDT and CDR2 YNNKEL (reference sequence). The CDR3 covers 14 residues. V was shortened by 1 base and J by 3 bases, with 9 bases between the two germline ends.

This chain uses TRBV24-1 with TRBJ2-5; perhaps TRBD1 as D (5 bases). V lost 4 bases to trimming and J lost 7 bases, with 24 bases between them. Per the germline V gene, CDR1 is KGHDR and CDR2 is SFDVKD. The CDR3 is 17 amino acids. The DNA for the CDR3 is TGTGCCACCAGTGAACAACCACTGGGGCAGCCCTGGGGGACCCAGTACTTC. It yields the protein CATSEQPLGQPWGTQYF.

This chain uses TRBV13 with TRBJ2-1; maybe TRBD2 (5 bases). The V gene lost 7 bases and the J gene lost 0 bases, with 13 bases spanning the gap. Germline V gene sequence: CDR1 PRHDT, CDR2 FYEKMQ (reference sequence). The CDR3 consists of 15 residues. The CDR3 DNA is TGTGCCAGCATGCGCGGGCTAAGCTCCTACAATGAGCAGTTCTTC. It translates to CASMRGLSSYNEQFF.

The genes are TRBV28 and TRBJ1-1, with a weak D call TRBD1 (5 bases). Germline V lookup: CDR1 MDHEN, CDR2 SYDVKM. V shed 2 bases and J shed 3 bases, with 10 bases lying between them. The CDR3 is made up of 14 amino acids. CDR3 nucleotide sequence: TGTGCCAGCAGTTTACAGGGCCGCTACACTGAAGCTTTCTTT. This sequence encodes CASSLQGRYTEAFF.

This chain links TRBV18 with TRBJ1-1; 8 bases are a match to TRBD1. The germline CDR1 and CDR2 sequences are KGHSH and LQKENI. The CDR3 is made up of 17 amino acids. Germline trimming cut 1 base from V and 0 bases from J; bases unmatched to any gene: 7. The CDR3 DNA reads TGTGCCAGCTCACCACTTTCCGGACAGGGATTGAACACTGAAGCTTTCTTT. Protein product: CASSPLSGQGLNTEAFF.

This clone was seen only a few times. The J gene is TRBJ2-2, the V gene TRBV12-3 or TRBV12-4; weak D call: TRBD1 (5 bases). V was shortened by 3 bases and J by 6 bases, with 8 bases between the two germline ends. The CDR3 loop spans 13 amino acids. Here the CDR3 DNA reads TGTGCCAGCAGTTTTAGGGGCGCCGGGGAGCTGTTTTTT. Its protein is CASSFRGAGELFF.

This sequence joins TRBV30 and TRBJ2-3; possible D gene TRBD2, 5 bases. Germline V gene sequence: CDR1 GTSNPN, CDR2 SVGIG (reference sequence). This CDR3 region has 14 residues. Trimming pared 3 bases from V and 0 bases from J, leaving 10 bases between. CDR3 region: CAWSRGPSTDTQYF. In nucleotides, the CDR3 is TGTGCCTGGAGCCGAGGGCCCAGCACAGATACGCAGTATTTT.

This clone was seen only a few times. The chain uses TRBV10-3 and TRBJ1-5; D ambiguous. From germline, CDR1 is ENHRY and CDR2 SYGVKD. Trimming cost V 0 bases and J 6 bases, with 9 bases left between them. The CDR3 covers 14 residues. This CDR3 is CAISESTGSQPQHF. CDR3 DNA: TGTGCCATCAGTGAGTCGACCGGGTCTCAGCCCCAGCATTTT.

With respect to this clone: One end of the junction is discordant with germline, which a read error may explain. CDR3 residues: CASSDSDRGLVYSSPLHF. Here the CDR3 DNA reads TGCGCCAGCAGTGACTCAGACAGGGGGCTTGTTTATAGTTCACCCCTCCACTTT. The chain uses TRBV10-2 and TRBJ1-6, with 10 bases lining up with TRBD1. Per germline, CDR1 WSHSY and CDR2 SAAADI. The CDR3 is 18 amino acids.

The chain uses TRBV27 and TRBJ1-2; 7 bases match TRBD1. From germline, CDR1 is MNHEY and CDR2 SMNVEV (reference sequence). J lost 5 bases, V lost 5 bases, and 5 bases had no gene match. The CDR3 is 13 residues long. In nucleotides, the CDR3 is TGTGCCAGCAGTCCGGGACAGAGATATGGCTACACCTTC. It is translated as CASSPGQRYGYTF.

This clone occurred once. V is TRBV6-1 and J is TRBJ1-5; no clear D gene. Trimming stripped 0 bases from V and 0 bases from J, with 15 bases between. This CDR3 has 18 residues. Germline CDR1 and CDR2: MNHNS and SASEGT. For the CDR3, the DNA is TGTGCCAGCAGTGAAGCGCGATCCGGAGATTTTAGCAATCAGCCCCAGCATTTT. Translating it yields CASSEARSGDFSNQPQHF.

The sample holds one count of this clone. The chain couples TRBV15 to TRBJ1-5; D remains ambiguous. From germline, CDR1 is LNHNV and CDR2 YYDKDF (reference sequence). The CDR3 runs to 18 residues. The ends were cut back, 1 base at V and 2 bases at J, with 18 bases in the middle. For the CDR3, the DNA is TGTGCCACCAGCAGAGTAATTGGGGAGTTCGGTGGCAATCAGCCCCAGCATTTT. This gives the protein CATSRVIGEFGGNQPQHF.

The rearrangement joins TRBV4-3 to TRBJ2-5; 15 positions agree with TRBD2. The CDR3 is 18 residues long. V was clipped by 1 base and J by 5 bases; unmatched bases: 8. The germline gives CDR1 LGHNA, CDR2 YSLEER. The CDR3 is CASSQASGTSGRSETQYF. The CDR3 DNA follows: TGCGCCAGCAGCCAAGCCTCCGGGACTAGCGGGAGGTCCGAGACCCAGTACTTC.

This chain connects TRBV5-1 to TRBJ1-1; perhaps TRBD1 as D (6 bases). Trimming took 0 bases from V and 0 from J, leaving 12 bases between them. The CDR3 is 16 residues long. Per germline, CDR1 SGHRS and CDR2 YFSETQ. The chain's CDR3 is CASSLEGQPMNTEAFF. CDR3 in DNA: TGCGCCAGCAGCTTGGAAGGACAGCCTATGAACACTGAAGCTTTCTTT. Supplemented by reference TRBV5-1 and TRBJ1-1, the full variable domain reads KAGVTQTPRYLIKTRGQQVTLSCSPISGHRSVSWYQQTPGQGLQFLFEYFSETQRNKGNFPGRFSGRQFSNSRSEMNVSTLELGDSALYLCASSLEGQPMNTEAFFGQGTRLTVV.